The T cell receptor beta chain under discussion was sequenced for a study of blood T cell repertoires in COVID-19. Looking at the study overall: Acute and convalescent COVID-19 specimens originated in the United States, Italy and Spain.

Allocation to cohorts depended on clinical history reported by the participants. This CDR3 has 16 residues. V was clipped by 4 bases and J by 0 bases; unmatched bases: 8. Germline assignment: CDR1 LNHNV and CDR2 YYDKDF (reference sequence). Original processing notes: Reference gene primer amplification gave estimated nucleated cell counts. Using immunoSEQ multiplex PCR, the repertoire was profiled, and TCRdb retains in-frame clones only, with some absent. V and J calls and clone size are given by that table; D and trimming were obtained from the DNA. Found here are fewer than 300,000 clones, approximately 92% of them singletons; the top ten hold about 1.1%.

The rearrangement joins TRBV15 to TRBJ2-7; TRBD1 agrees at 8 bases. Sequences were obtained from PBMCs or T cells enriched from blood (not recorded which). The sequence was collected from a woman in her 30s who had recovered from COVID-19. CDR3 coding DNA: TGTGCCACCAGCAAAAGACCGGGACAGGACTCCTACGAGCAGTACTTC. Translated: CATSKRPGQDSYEQYF.